This is a list of T cell receptor beta chains from one sample in a study of T cell repertoires in cytomegalovirus infection. TCRdb re-analysed the reads in MiXCR, keeping a single row per CDR3 protein. The sample carries some 600,000 distinct CDR3 sequences, approximately 24% recorded once. The source material was CD8+ T cells from PBMCs. Receptor source: a human donor in good health (CMV status not recorded). Some clones in this sample may be carry-over from other donors' samples. CDR3s include the opening cysteine and the closing phenylalanine or tryptophan. The D gene is left open where the match is weak. Clone size is not always given. Where it is, it says once, few, many or a class for expanded clones.

size	J	D	length	V	DNA	CDR3
many	TRBJ1-2	TRBD1	18	TRBV7-2	TGTGCCAGCAGCTTAGGTACAATGCGGACAGGGAGTTCCTATGGCTACACCTTC	CASSLGTMRTGSSYGYTF
once	TRBJ2-3	TRBD2	13	TRBV24-1	TGTGCCACCAAGGCGGGGGGCACAGATACGCAGTATTTT	CATKAGGTDTQYF
few	TRBJ2-5	TRBD2	16	TRBV4-1	TGCGCCAGCGGACCCAGGGCAGCGGGGGGGAAAGAGACCCAGTACTTC	CASGPRAAGGKETQYF
few	TRBJ2-1	-	16	TRBV15	TGTGCCACCAGCAGAGATCCAAGCGGGTCCTACAATGAGCAGTTCTTC	CATSRDPSGSYNEQFF
few	TRBJ1-1	-	14	TRBV12-3/TRBV12-4	TGTGCCAGCAGTTTCCCACAGGACTACACTGAAGCTTTCTTT	CASSFPQDYTEAFF
-	TRBJ2-1	-	17	TRBV18	TGTGCCAGCTCACCACCGCTTTTGCGGCGTGCACACAATGAGCAGTTCTTC	CASSPPLLRRAHNEQFF
once	TRBJ1-2	-	18	TRBV6-5	TGTGTCAGCAGAGCTACGGGCAGCCTAAGACCGCCTAACTATGGCTACACCTTC	CVSRATGSLRPPNYGYTF
many	TRBJ2-2	TRBD1	12	TRBV7-8	TGTGCCAGCTACAGGGGCGCCGGGGAGCTGTTTTTT	CASYRGAGELFF
-	TRBJ2-1	TRBD2	15	TRBV12-5	TGTGCTAGTGGCCTTAGCGGGGGAGCTACCAATGAGCAGTTCTTC	CASGLSGGATNEQFF
-	TRBJ2-5	-	17	TRBV4-2	TGTGCCAGCAGCCAAGAAATCTTTAGTGGGGCAACGGAGACCCAGTACTTC	CASSQEIFSGATETQYF
-	TRBJ2-2	-	16	TRBV15	TGTGCCACCAGCCCCCGGCAGGGTAGGAACACCGGGGAGCTGTTTTTT	CATSPRQGRNTGELFF
-	TRBJ2-7	-	15	TRBV7-6	TGTGCCAGCAGCTTAGAGATCGCCCCTACCTACGAGCAGTACTTC	CASSLEIAPTYEQYF
few	TRBJ1-5	TRBD1	17	TRBV19	TGTGCCAGTAGTATTGGTAGAAACAGGGGGCGCCATCAGCCCCAGCATTTT	CASSIGRNRGRHQPQHF
few	TRBJ1-6	-	14	TRBV7-8	TGTGCCAGCAGCTTAAGAGGGGAGGATTCACCCCTCCACTTT	CASSLRGEDSPLHF